Detailed here is one T cell receptor beta chain. Its matching antigen is unknown. 5'RACE template switching produced TCR cDNA carrying a universal primer site and UMIs. MiXCR was run by TCRdb on the 5' RACE reads, yielding one entry per CDR3 protein. The sample includes hundreds of thousands of distinct CDR3 sequences, around a sixth of them seen just once. The data belong to a study of T cells after yellow fever vaccination. Points from the study as a whole: Subsequent booster samples again held most clones from primary vaccination (96% CD4, 85% to 90% CD8). Though it reached lower strength, the secondary response hit its peak faster, day 5 versus 15.

The TCR originated in a man aged 18 to 30 who received the YFV17D yellow fever vaccine. The sample in question was PBMCs, obtained 5 days after the first yellow fever vaccination.

This chain's CDR3 is CASSQVPWEPQHF. The CDR3 DNA reads as TGCGCCAGCAGCCAAGTTCCTTGGGAGCCCCAGCATTTT. V is TRBV4-1 and J is TRBJ1-5; D is unresolved. V lost 1 base and J 8 bases, leaving 9 bases between the germline ends. The CDR3 is 13 residues long. CDR1 MGHRA and CDR2 YSYEKL come from the germline V gene.